This entry concerns a single T cell receptor beta chain. In the study's own analysis: Reference gene primer amplification gave estimated nucleated cell counts. TCRdb keeps only in-frame clones here, not all; method: immunoSEQ multiplex PCR. V and J calls and clone size are copied from that table; D and trimming were computed from the DNA. The sample lists roughly 250,000 clones, about 91% occurring once. Patients from Seattle were sampled longitudinally, starting during active infection. CDR1 and CDR2 (germline): SGHNT, YYREEE (reference sequence). Unmatched junction bases numbered 4, after V lost 2 bases and J lost 5 bases. The length of the CDR3 is 13 residues. The data were taken from a study of blood T cell repertoires in COVID-19.

The chain carries TRBV5-4 and TRBJ2-7, with 7 bases that match TRBD1. The sequence was collected from a person aged 18 to 30 with COVID-19, enrolled during active disease. The specimen was peripheral blood. Here the CDR3 reads CASSLGGADEQYF. The DNA of the CDR3 is TGTGCCAGCAGCTTAGGGGGCGCGGACGAGCAGTACTTC. The full variable domain, completed using reference TRBV5-4 and TRBJ2-7, is ETGVTQSPTHLIKTRGQQVTLRCSSQSGHNTVSWYQQALGQGPQFIFQYYREEENGRGNFPPRFSGLQFPNYSSELNVNALELDDSALYLCASSLGGADEQYFGPGTRLTVT.